One and the same sample provided the 11 T cell receptor beta chains below, sequenced in a study of monozygotic twins with inflammatory bowel disease. TCRdb re-called the 5' RACE reads and catalogs CDR3 proteins one per entry, DNA excluded. The table for this sample gives tens of thousands of distinct CDR3 sequences. The sequencing input was blood. The receptors originated from a human donor with ulcerative colitis or Crohn's disease, or a healthy co-twin of an affected twin (not recorded which).

The chain has TRBV29-1 and TRBJ2-7; TCRdb names TRBD1, which stays unverified in the absence of DNA. CDR3 length: 13 amino acids. CDR1 is SQVTM, CDR2 ANQGSEA, per germline. CDR3 region: CSVEPLKGYEQYF.

The chain is built from TRBV5-4 and TRBJ2-6. Per germline, CDR1 SGHNT and CDR2 YYREEE (reference sequence). This CDR3 comprises 17 residues. The CDR3 is CASSLGRQMSGANVLTF.

V gene TRBV20-1 combines with J gene TRBJ1-5. In germline, CDR1 is DFQATT, CDR2 SNEGSKA (reference sequence). The CDR3 extends over 14 amino acids. The CDR3 region is CSASGSNSNQPQHF.

The V gene is TRBV11-2, the J gene TRBJ2-1; lacking DNA, the TRBD2 call made by TCRdb goes unchecked. Germline loops: CDR1 SGHAT, CDR2 FQNNGV. This CDR3 contains 18 residues. The CDR3 loop is CASSLVSVLWRGDNEQFF.

The chain links TRBV7-9 to TRBJ1-5; without DNA, the TCRdb call of TRBD1 cannot be checked. Germline CDR1 SEHNR, CDR2 FQNEAQ (reference sequence). The CDR3 runs 14 residues. The CDR3 is CASSSGGGNQPQHF.

The V gene is TRBV6-5, the J gene TRBJ2-1. This CDR3 contains 12 residues. In germline, CDR1 is MNHEY, CDR2 SVGAGI. This CDR3 is CATVTWNNEQFF.

J is TRBJ2-5 and V is TRBV10-3. The germline gives CDR1 ENHRY, CDR2 SYGVKD. The CDR3 runs 12 residues. The CDR3 reads CAISDYQETQYF.

J is TRBJ1-2 and V is TRBV5-1; TCRdb's D call of TRBD1 is untestable without DNA. The CDR3 runs 13 residues. Germline V lookup: CDR1 SGHRS, CDR2 YFSETQ. This chain's CDR3 is CASSLEGGNGYTF.

The chain uses TRBV7-2 and TRBJ2-1; TCRdb names TRBD2, which stays unverified in the absence of DNA. Per the germline V gene, CDR1 is SGHTA and CDR2 is FQGNSA. There are 14 residues in the CDR3. The CDR3: CASSLRLAHNEQFF.

The chain is built from TRBV6-1 and TRBJ2-2; no DNA is available, so the TRBD1 call from TCRdb remains unchecked. The CDR3 runs to 16 residues. Germline V lookup: CDR1 MNHNS, CDR2 SASEGT. CDR3 residues: CASSLGGHANTGELFF.

The chain joins TRBV4-1 to TRBJ1-2; TCRdb selects TRBD1, and the lack of DNA leaves this call unchecked. Looked up from germline, CDR1 is MGHRA and CDR2 is YSYEKL. This CDR3 is 17 amino acids long. Here the CDR3 reads CASSQASSREGNYGYTF.